The 17 T cell receptor beta chains below all came from one sample that was sequenced in a study of blood T cell repertoires in COVID-19. Only in-frame clones appear in the TCRdb table, and some are missing; sequencing was by immunoSEQ multiplex PCR. The sample shows approximately 460,000 clones, roughly 89% of them seen only once. What was sequenced was peripheral blood. The receptors were gathered from a man in his late teens or twenties with COVID-19, enrolled during active disease.

The J gene is TRBJ1-2, the V gene TRBV19; perhaps TRBD1 as D (6 bases). The V and J ends lost 6 bases and 4 bases respectively, with 15 bases between them. CDR1 is LNHDA and CDR2 is SQIVND in the germline V gene (reference sequence). This CDR3 contains 14 residues. The DNA of the CDR3 is TGTGCCAGTAGGCGGACAGAGGTCGGCTATGGCTACACCTTC. Residues: CASRRTEVGYGYTF. The full variable domain, completed using reference TRBV19 and TRBJ1-2, is DGGITQSPKYLFRKEGQNVTLSCEQNLNHDAMYWYRQDPGQGLRLIYYSQIVNDFQKGDIAEGYSVSREKKESFPLTVTSAQKNPTAFYLCASRRTEVGYGYTFGSGTRLTVV.

The chain combines TRBV3-1 (or the pseudogene TRBV3-2) with TRBJ2-3; D uncertain. CDR1 is LGHDT, CDR2 YNNKEL, per germline (reference sequence). V lost 4 bases and J lost 1, with 12 bases in between. This CDR3 comprises 15 residues. CDR3 loop: CASSRGTVRTDTQYF. Here the CDR3 DNA reads TGTGCCAGCAGCCGAGGAACCGTACGCACAGATACGCAGTATTTT.

The chain combines TRBV25-1 with TRBJ2-3; 8 nucleotides align to TRBD2. Germline loops: CDR1 MGHDK, CDR2 SYGVNS. CDR3 size: 14 residues. Germline trimming cut 10 bases from V and 2 bases from J; bases unmatched to any gene: 8. CDR3 amino acids: CATSAAGATDTQYF. The CDR3 bases are TGTGCCACCTCAGCAGCGGGGGCCACAGATACGCAGTATTTT.

The chain couples TRBV4-1 to TRBJ1-5; a weak D match, TRBD1 (5 bases). Germline V gene sequence: CDR1 MGHRA, CDR2 YSYEKL. Trimming shortened V by 2 bases and J by 0 bases, and 8 bases separated the two germline ends. The CDR3 spans 15 residues. The CDR3 DNA reads TGCGCCAGCAGCCAATTACAGGATAGCAATCAGCCCCAGCATTTT. It specifies CASSQLQDSNQPQHF.

The gene calls are TRBV7-9 and TRBJ2-2; no firm D call. The CDR3 covers 15 residues. V lost 2 bases to trimming and J lost 1 base, with 8 bases between them. Per germline, CDR1 SEHNR and CDR2 FQNEAQ (reference sequence). The CDR3 loop reads CASSLRQENTGELFF. For the CDR3, the DNA is TGTGCCAGCAGCTTACGGCAGGAGAACACCGGGGAGCTGTTTTTT.

The genes are TRBV6-1 and TRBJ2-7; possibly TRBD2 for D (7 bases). Germline loops: CDR1 MNHNS, CDR2 SASEGT. V dropped 2 bases and J dropped 6 bases, with 14 bases sitting between them. This CDR3 has 14 amino acids. The CDR3, as DNA: TGTGCCAGCAGTGAAACTGGACTAGGGGGCGAGCAGTACTTC. Its protein is CASSETGLGGEQYF.

The V call is TRBV25-1, the J call TRBJ2-2; 13 bases fit TRBD2. Germline lookup yields CDR1 MGHDK and CDR2 SYGVNS. Trimming took 6 bases from V and 5 from J; bases not matched to a gene: 12. The CDR3 totals 18 residues. CDR3 sequence (DNA): TGTGCCAGCAGAGGACTAGCGGGAGTGAAGGATTGGACCGGGGAGCTGTTTTTT. Protein sequence: CASRGLAGVKDWTGELFF.

This chain uses TRBV7-9 with TRBJ2-1; 9 nucleotides match TRBD2. V gave up 5 bases and J gave up 4 bases; unmatched junction bases: 6. CDR1 SEHNR and CDR2 FQNEAQ come from the germline V gene (reference sequence). The CDR3 runs to 15 residues. CDR3 in amino acids: CASSTTSGLYNEQFF. CDR3 coding DNA: TGTGCCAGCAGCACAACTAGCGGGCTATACAATGAGCAGTTCTTC.

The gene calls are TRBV12-5 and TRBJ2-7; TRBD1 agrees at 11 bases. The V and J ends lost 0 bases and 7 bases, in that order; junction bases with no gene match: 20. Looked up from germline, CDR1 is LGHNT and CDR2 is FRNRAP. CDR3 length equals 20 residues. CDR3 DNA sequence: TGTGCTAGTGGTTTGGTCCTCGGACAGGGGGCCGGGGGATACTCGGAGGAGCAGTACTTC. Translating gives CASGLVLGQGAGGYSEEQYF.

The rearrangement links TRBV24-1 to TRBJ2-2, with D possibly matching TRBD1 (6 bases). The ends were cut back, 12 bases at V and 2 bases at J, with 12 bases in the middle. Germline V CDR1 and CDR2: KGHDR, SFDVKD. CDR3 length: 13 amino acids. DNA for the CDR3: TGTGCCTCAGGGGCCCAAAACACCGGGGAGCTGTTTTTT. This encodes CASGAQNTGELFF.

The chain combines TRBV2 with TRBJ1-1; D is unclear. The V gene lost 4 bases and the J gene lost 6 bases, with 21 bases spanning the gap. The CDR3 is 16 residues long. Germline V gene data show CDR1 as SNHLY and CDR2 as FYNNEI. The CDR3 spells CASSVFLASLKSEAFF. The CDR3 DNA sequence: TGTGCCAGCAGTGTTTTCTTGGCAAGTTTAAAGTCTGAAGCTTTCTTT. The full variable domain, rest sourced from reference TRBV2 and TRBJ1-1, is EPEVTQTPSHQVTQMGQEVILRCVPISNHLYFYWYRQILGQKVEFLVSFYNNEISEKSEIFDDQFSVERPDGSNFTLKIRSTKLEDSAMYFCASSVFLASLKSEAFFGQGTRLTVV.

The chain couples TRBV28 to TRBJ1-1; 9 nucleotides agree with TRBD1. V shed 6 bases, J shed 1 base, and the junction held 6 bases outside the gene matches. This CDR3 region has 15 residues. Germline V gene sequence: CDR1 MDHEN, CDR2 SYDVKM. As DNA, the CDR3 is TGTGCCAGCAGCCCACCGGGACAGGGGAACACTGAAGCTTTCTTT. Translating it yields CASSPPGQGNTEAFF.

The rearrangement uses TRBV27 and TRBJ2-3; TRBD2 aligns across 7 bases. Germline V gives CDR1 MNHEY, CDR2 SMNVEV (reference sequence). Trimming took 5 bases from V and 4 from J; bases not matched to a gene: 15. The CDR3 has 17 amino acids. The CDR3, as DNA: TGTGCCAGCAGTGAGACGGGACTAAAGGTGATCCCAGATACGCAGTATTTT. Protein: CASSETGLKVIPDTQYF.

This sequence joins TRBV11-3 and TRBJ2-7, with 8 bases aligning to TRBD1. The CDR3 sequence is 14 residues long. Germline loops: CDR1 SGHNT, CDR2 YENEEA. The V segment lost 5 bases and the J segment 6 bases; nucleotides outside the gene matches: 9. The CDR3 here is CASSGQGLGREQYF. DNA for the CDR3: TGTGCCAGCAGCGGACAGGGTCTGGGTCGCGAGCAGTACTTC.

This clone was counted a single time. The rearrangement links TRBV24-1 to TRBJ2-1; D ambiguous. There are 11 residues in the CDR3. Germline CDR1 KGHDR, CDR2 SFDVKD. The V and J ends lost 6 bases and 7 bases respectively, with 6 bases between them. CDR3 loop: CATSYFNEQFF. Here the CDR3 DNA reads TGTGCCACCAGTTACTTTAATGAGCAGTTCTTC.

The chain joins TRBV24-1 to TRBJ2-3; possibly TRBD1 for D (6 bases). Germline CDR1 is KGHDR and CDR2 is SFDVKD. The CDR3 loop spans 15 amino acids. V was clipped by 5 bases and J by 4 bases, with 15 bases between them. In nucleotides, the CDR3 is TGTGCCACCAGTGCCCCCCAGGGGTGGTCAGATACGCAGTATTTT. Translating it yields CATSAPQGWSDTQYF.

The rearrangement joins TRBV5-6 to TRBJ2-7, with TRBD2 identical over 11 bases. The CDR3 extends over 17 amino acids. Germline CDR1 is SGHDT and CDR2 is YYEEEE. V lost 0 bases to trimming and J lost 0 bases; unmatched junction nucleotides: 5. Here the CDR3 reads CASSLGLAGKYSYEQYF. CDR3 DNA sequence: TGTGCCAGCAGCTTGGGACTAGCGGGGAAGTACTCCTACGAGCAGTACTTC. Drawing the rest from reference TRBV5-6 and TRBJ2-7, the complete variable domain is DAGVTQSPTHLIKTRGQQVTLRCSPKSGHDTVSWYQQALGQGPQFIFQYYEEEERQRGNFPDRFSGHQFPNYSSELNVNALLLGDSALYLCASSLGLAGKYSYEQYFGPGTRLTVT.